This T cell receptor (beta chain) was sequenced during a study of blood T cell repertoires in COVID-19. Study-level background: The study drew acute and convalescent COVID-19 samples from the United States, Italy and Spain. T cells, B-cell-depleted T cells, or PBMCs supplied cDNA or gDNA.

The CDR3 runs to 15 residues. Germline assignment: CDR1 DFQATT and CDR2 SNEGSKA (reference sequence). V lost 3 bases to trimming and J lost 8 bases, with 19 bases between them. Measured with immunoSEQ multiplex PCR; TCRdb has only the in-frame clones, and not every one. The sample contains approximately 250,000 clones, 85% to 95% of which appear only once. Sequencing was done on a sample of PBMCs or T cells enriched from blood (not recorded which). The source is a man between 40 and 49 years old who had been exposed to COVID-19. This chain joins TRBV20-1 and TRBJ1-4, with D tentatively TRBD1 (6 bases). CDR3 bases: TGCAGTGCTAGTGGGGCGGGGGCCCTCCGCGAAAAACTGTTTTTT. This encodes CSASGAGALREKLFF.